The clone carrying this TCR beta chain has a handful of counts. Healthy Caucasian donors formed the entire cohort. The data belong to a study of identical twins. Losses at the gene ends were 5 bases for V and 5 bases for J; bases not matched to a gene: 12. This CDR3 has 17 amino acids. CDR1 is PRHDT, CDR2 FYEKMQ, per germline (reference sequence). MiXCR, run by TCRdb on the 5' RACE reads, gives a single entry per CDR3 protein. Of 200,000 to 300,000 distinct CDR3 sequences listed, roughly 10% were seen once; the top ten hold about 9.1%. The material sequenced was memory T cells sorted from blood. The J gene is TRBJ1-1, the V gene TRBV13, with TRBD1 identical over 12 bases. This clonotype was sampled from a man aged 45-60 years in good health. The CDR3 DNA reads TGTGCCAGCAGCCAAAACCGGGACAGGGGGCGTGAGACTGAAGCTTTCTTT. The encoded protein is CASSQNRDRGRETEAFF.